One and the same sample provided the 14 T cell receptor beta chains below, sequenced in a study of blood T cells in healthy people across ages. Next came a second PCR, run for about 6 to 11 cycles, which used a sample-barcoded 5' primer along with a J-beta primer mix. TCRdb re-derived calls from the 5' RACE reads in MiXCR, one entry per CDR3 protein. This table has roughly 1.9 million distinct CDR3 sequences, roughly 43% appearing once. Sequences were obtained from blood. These receptors originate from a human donor in good health.

In this sample, this clonotype turned up a few times. The chain is built from TRBV2 and TRBJ2-3; D is tentatively TRBD1 or TRBD2 (6 bases each). Trimming shortened V by 2 bases and J by 1 base, and 13 bases separated the two germline ends. Germline CDR1 reads SNHLY; CDR2 reads FYNNEI. The CDR3 has 16 residues. DNA of the CDR3: TGTGCCAGCAGTGAAAATGGGGGGCTCGGCACAGATACGCAGTATTTT. This encodes CASSENGGLGTDTQYF.

The sample holds a few counts of this clonotype. This chain uses TRBV7-2 with TRBJ1-5; TRBD1 might be the D (6 bases). The CDR3 is 13 amino acids. Trimming left V 5 bases short and J 5 bases short, with 10 bases between. The germline V gene encodes CDR1 SGHTA and CDR2 FQGNSA. CDR3 protein: CASSEKGDQPQHF. CDR3 bases: TGTGCCAGCAGCGAGAAGGGGGATCAGCCCCAGCATTTT.

Here the CDR3 DNA reads TGTGCCACCGACACAGGGACAGATACGCAGTATTTT. This sequence encodes CATDTGTDTQYF. This chain connects TRBV28 to TRBJ2-3; D is possibly TRBD1 (6 bases). The CDR3 length is 12 residues. Germline CDR1 and CDR2: MDHEN and SYDVKM. V was clipped by 10 bases and J by 3 bases, with 11 bases between them. Based on the CDR3 plus reference TRBV28 and TRBJ2-3, the full variable domain is DVKVTQSSRYLVKRTGEKVFLECVQDMDHENMFWYRQDPGLGLRLIYFSYDVKMKEKGDIPEGYSVSREKKERFSLILESASTNQTSMYLCATDTGTDTQYFGPGTRLTVL.

The genes are TRBV2 and TRBJ1-2, with unresolved D. Trimming stripped 2 bases from V and 0 bases from J, with 10 bases between. The CDR3 loop spans 15 amino acids. Germline-derived CDR1 and CDR2 are SNHLY and FYNNEI. The CDR3 here is CASSESVGANYGYTF. Here the CDR3 DNA reads TGTGCCAGCAGTGAATCCGTCGGAGCTAACTATGGCTACACCTTC.

This clonotype was seen repeatedly, ten times or more. The chain has TRBV2 and TRBJ2-1; no reliable D call. The CDR3 totals 11 residues. Trimming shortened V by 8 bases and J by 4 bases, and 6 bases separated the two germline ends. From germline, CDR1 is SNHLY and CDR2 FYNNEI. As DNA, the CDR3 is TGTGCCAGCGGTCAGTACAATGAGCAGTTCTTC. This gives the protein CASGQYNEQFF.

This clonotype has a count of ten or more. V is TRBV27 and J is TRBJ2-3; 12 nucleotides agree with TRBD2. The CDR3 extends over 16 amino acids. V dropped 5 bases and J dropped 5; count of bases not matched to a gene: 8. Germline loops: CDR1 MNHEY, CDR2 SMNVEV (reference sequence). This chain's CDR3 is CASSPLLAGGVDTQYF. The CDR3 DNA reads as TGTGCCAGCAGTCCCCTACTAGCGGGGGGAGTAGATACGCAGTATTTT.

This clonotype was seen a few times. V is TRBV29-1 and J is TRBJ2-1; a possible D gene is TRBD1 (5 bases). The germline V gene encodes CDR1 SQVTM and CDR2 ANQGSEA. The CDR3 has 12 amino acids. V was shortened by 5 bases and J by 10 bases, with 15 bases between the two germline ends. The CDR3 nucleotides read TGCAGCGTTCGACCCGCAGGGTACGAGCAGTTCTTC. It specifies CSVRPAGYEQFF.

This clonotype was counted a few times. The chain carries TRBV5-1 and TRBJ1-2; D gene uncertain. The V end was cut by 0 bases, the J end by 4 bases, with 10 bases between. The CDR3 extends over 14 amino acids. Per germline, CDR1 SGHRS and CDR2 YFSETQ. The CDR3 sequence: CASSLVAGFYGYTF. The DNA for the CDR3 is TGCGCCAGCAGCTTGGTCGCCGGATTCTATGGCTACACCTTC. Variable domain in full (rest from reference TRBV5-1 and TRBJ1-2): KAGVTQTPRYLIKTRGQQVTLSCSPISGHRSVSWYQQTPGQGLQFLFEYFSETQRNKGNFPGRFSGRQFSNSRSEMNVSTLELGDSALYLCASSLVAGFYGYTFGSGTRLTVV.

This clonotype was seen a few times. The chain couples TRBV7-9 to TRBJ1-2, with a tentative D call TRBD1 (6 bases). The CDR3 is 12 amino acids. Deletions cut 5 bases from V and 7 bases from J, with 11 bases between. Per the germline V gene, CDR1 is SEHNR and CDR2 is FQNEAQ (reference sequence). CDR3 protein: CASSPQGFGYTF. For the CDR3, the DNA is TGTGCCAGCAGCCCACAGGGATTTGGCTACACCTTC. The whole variable domain, filled in from reference TRBV7-9 and TRBJ1-2, reads DTGVSQNPRHKITKRGQNVTFRCDPISEHNRLYWYRQTLGQGPEFLTYFQNEAQLEKSRLLSDRFSAERPKGSFSTLEIQRTEQGDSAMYLCASSPQGFGYTFGSGTRLTVV.

The gene calls are TRBV5-1 and TRBJ1-1, with TRBD1 as a possible D gene (5 bases). The CDR3 covers 14 residues. Germline V gene sequence: CDR1 SGHRS, CDR2 YFSETQ. Trimming removed 3 bases from V and 3 bases from J, with 12 bases in between. As DNA, the CDR3 is TGCGCCAGCAGCTGGGACCTGGGGGACACTGAAGCTTTCTTT. Translation gives CASSWDLGDTEAFF.

The chain employs TRBV7-6 and TRBJ2-6; D unclear. Trimming cost V 1 base and J 2 bases, with 9 bases left between them. The CDR3 loop spans 16 amino acids. Germline loops: CDR1 SGHVS, CDR2 FNYEAQ. CDR3: CASSLVGKAGANVLTF. Written as DNA, the CDR3 is TGTGCCAGCAGCTTAGTGGGGAAAGCTGGGGCCAACGTCCTGACTTTC. The variable domain in full, with the rest retrieved from reference TRBV7-6 and TRBJ2-6, is GAGVSQSPRYKVTKRGQDVALRCDPISGHVSLYWYRQALGQGPEFLTYFNYEAQQDKSGLPNDRFSAERPEGSISTLTIQRTEQRDSAMYRCASSLVGKAGANVLTFGAGSRLTVL.

This clonotype occurred a few times. J is TRBJ2-1 and V is TRBV7-6; D is possibly TRBD1 (5 bases). CDR1 is SGHVS and CDR2 is FNYEAQ in the germline V gene. Trimming pared 1 base from V and 0 bases from J, leaving 10 bases between. This CDR3 spans 16 amino acids. This CDR3 is CASSLDGAGSYNEQFF. CDR3 bases: TGTGCCAGCAGCTTAGATGGGGCCGGCTCCTACAATGAGCAGTTCTTC.

In regard to this clonotype: A single base separates this from a much larger clone, so it may be a read error. The chain uses TRBV5-1 and TRBJ2-4; D may be TRBD1 (5 bases). The germline V gene has CDR1 SGHRS and CDR2 YFSETQ. The CDR3 is 12 amino acids. V gave up 4 bases and J gave up 13 bases, with 15 bases separating them. CDR3 sequence: CASSDQGDKQYF. The DNA of the CDR3 is TGCGCCAGCAGCGATCAGGGTGACAAGCAGTACTTC.

The chain couples TRBV29-1 to TRBJ1-6; 7 nucleotides agree with TRBD1. The CDR3 spans 13 residues. The ends lost 5 bases at V and 9 bases at J; junction bases unmatched: 7. Per the germline V gene, CDR1 is SQVTM and CDR2 is ANQGSEA. CDR3 sequence reads: CSVQTGTGSPLHF. The CDR3 DNA reads TGCAGCGTTCAGACAGGGACGGGTTCACCCCTCCACTTT.